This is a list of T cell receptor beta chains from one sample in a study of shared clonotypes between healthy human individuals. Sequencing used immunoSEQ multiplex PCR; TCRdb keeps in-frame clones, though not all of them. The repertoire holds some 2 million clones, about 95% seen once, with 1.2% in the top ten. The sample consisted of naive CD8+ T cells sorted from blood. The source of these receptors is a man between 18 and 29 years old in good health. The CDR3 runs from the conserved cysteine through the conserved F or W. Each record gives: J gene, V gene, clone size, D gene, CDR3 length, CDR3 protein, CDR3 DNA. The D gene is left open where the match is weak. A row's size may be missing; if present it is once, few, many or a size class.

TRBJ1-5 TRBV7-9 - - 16 CASSYVSGESNQPQHF TGTGCCAGCAGCTATGTATCAGGAGAAAGCAATCAGCCCCAGCATTTT
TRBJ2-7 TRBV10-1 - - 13 CASSEGATYEQYF TGCGCCAGCAGTGAAGGGGCGACCTACGAGCAGTACTTC
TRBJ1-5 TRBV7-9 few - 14 CASSGVQGHQPQHF TGTGCCAGCAGTGGGGTCCAGGGACATCAGCCCCAGCATTTT
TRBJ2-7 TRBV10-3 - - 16 CAISEFPGQGVGEQYF TGTGCCATCAGTGAGTTCCCAGGCCAAGGGGTCGGCGAGCAGTACTTC
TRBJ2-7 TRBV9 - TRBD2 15 CASSVVAGETYEQYF TGTGCCAGCAGCGTAGTGGCGGGGGAGACCTACGAGCAGTACTTC
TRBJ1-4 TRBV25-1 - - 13 CASSEYQGEKLFF TGTGCCAGCAGTGAATATCAGGGTGAAAAACTGTTTTTT
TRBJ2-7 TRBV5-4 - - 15 CASSLGQGRSYEQYF TGTGCCAGCAGCTTGGGTCAAGGGCGCTCCTACGAGCAGTACTTC
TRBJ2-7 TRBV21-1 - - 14 CASSNRDRAREQYF TGTGCCAGCAGCAACCGGGACAGGGCGCGCGAGCAGTACTTC
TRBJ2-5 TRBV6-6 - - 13 CASSYRGEETQYF TGTGCCAGCAGTTACCGAGGGGAAGAGACCCAGTACTTC
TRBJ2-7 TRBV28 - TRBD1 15 CASRPTGASSYEQYF TGTGCCAGCAGACCGACAGGGGCCAGCTCCTACGAGCAGTACTTC
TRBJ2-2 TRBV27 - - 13 CASSPQLTGELFF TGTGCCAGCAGCCCCCAGCTCACCGGGGAGCTGTTTTTT
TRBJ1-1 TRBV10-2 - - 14 CASSPTVVNTEAFF TGCGCCAGCAGCCCGACAGTAGTGAACACTGAAGCTTTCTTT
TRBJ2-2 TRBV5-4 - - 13 CASSLGGSGELFF TGTGCCAGCAGCTTGGGAGGATCCGGGGAGCTGTTTTTT
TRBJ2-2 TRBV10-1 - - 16 CASSGTGREDTGELFF TGCGCCAGCAGTGGGACAGGGAGGGAGGACACCGGGGAGCTGTTTTTT
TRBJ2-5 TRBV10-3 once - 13 CAITAEGGETQYF TGTGCCATCACCGCGGAGGGCGGAGAGACCCAGTACTTC
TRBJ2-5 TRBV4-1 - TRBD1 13 CASSQQVDRDQYF TGCGCCAGCAGCCAGCAGGTCGACAGGGACCAGTACTTC
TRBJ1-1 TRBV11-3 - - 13 CASSDRRNTEAFF TGTGCCAGCAGCGACAGGAGGAACACTGAAGCTTTCTTT
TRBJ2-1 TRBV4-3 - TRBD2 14 CASSQGGGLNEQFF TGCGCCAGCAGCCAAGGGGGGGGACTTAATGAGCAGTTCTTC
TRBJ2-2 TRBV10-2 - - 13 CASSESGGGELFF TGCGCCAGCAGTGAGTCGGGGGGCGGGGAGCTGTTTTTT
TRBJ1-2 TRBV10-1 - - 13 CASRTGTNYGYTF TGCGCCAGCAGGACGGGAACTAACTATGGCTACACCTTC
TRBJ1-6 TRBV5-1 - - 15 CASSLDGRNNSPLHF TGCGCCAGCAGCTTGGATGGCAGGAATAATTCACCCCTCCACTTT
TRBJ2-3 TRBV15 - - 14 CATNPGMDTDTQYF TGTGCCACCAACCCAGGGATGGACACAGATACGCAGTATTTT
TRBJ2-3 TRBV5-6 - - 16 CASSLDPHGEEDTQYF TGTGCCAGCAGCCTAGATCCCCATGGGGAGGAAGATACGCAGTATTTT
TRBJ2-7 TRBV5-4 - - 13 CASRWDLGGEQYF TGTGCCAGCAGGTGGGACCTCGGGGGCGAGCAGTACTTC
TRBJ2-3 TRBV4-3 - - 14 CASSEVGGTDTQYF TGCGCCAGCAGCGAAGTAGGGGGCACAGATACGCAGTATTTT
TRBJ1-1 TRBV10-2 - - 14 CASSPPGRLDGAFF TGCGCCAGCAGTCCCCCGGGCAGGCTGGATGGAGCTTTCTTT
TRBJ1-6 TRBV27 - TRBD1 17 CASTGTGFRALNSPLHF TGTGCCAGTACCGGGACAGGGTTTAGGGCCCTTAATTCACCCCTCCACTTT
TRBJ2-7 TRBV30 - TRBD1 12 CAWTETGMEQYF TGTGCCTGGACAGAGACAGGGATGGAGCAGTACTTC
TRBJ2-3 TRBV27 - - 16 CASSLAPTGAVDTQYF TGTGCCAGCAGTTTAGCCCCGACAGGTGCGGTAGATACGCAGTATTTT
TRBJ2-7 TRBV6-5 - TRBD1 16 CASSYSIGQATYEQYF TGTGCCAGCAGTTACTCGATCGGACAGGCCACCTACGAGCAGTACTTC
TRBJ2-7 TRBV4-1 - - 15 CASSQSAGYSYEQYF TGCGCCAGCAGCCAGAGTGCGGGGTATTCCTACGAGCAGTACTTC
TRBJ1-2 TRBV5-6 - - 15 CASSLVQGLNYGYTF TGTGCCAGCAGCTTGGTTCAGGGACTGAACTATGGCTACACCTTC
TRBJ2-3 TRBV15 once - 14 CATSRPGSTDTQYF TGTGCCACCAGCAGGCCAGGATCCACAGATACGCAGTATTTT
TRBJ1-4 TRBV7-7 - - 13 CASSPRPNEKLFF TGTGCTAGCAGCCCACGGCCCAATGAAAAACTGTTTTTT
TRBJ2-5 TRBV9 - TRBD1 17 CASSVASVTGGLETQYF TGTGCCAGCAGCGTAGCCTCGGTGACAGGGGGCCTAGAGACCCAGTACTTC
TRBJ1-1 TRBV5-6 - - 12 CASQQGATEAFF TGTGCCAGCCAGCAGGGCGCCACTGAAGCTTTCTTT
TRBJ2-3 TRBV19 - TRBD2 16 CASSMYGGSITDTQYF TGTGCCAGTAGTATGTACGGCGGGAGCATCACAGATACGCAGTATTTT
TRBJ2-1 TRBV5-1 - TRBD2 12 CASSTTSVEQFF TGCGCCAGCAGCACAACTAGCGTTGAGCAGTTCTTC
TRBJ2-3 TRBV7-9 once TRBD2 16 CASSYRLAETADTQYF TGTGCCAGCAGCTATAGACTAGCGGAAACCGCAGATACGCAGTATTTT
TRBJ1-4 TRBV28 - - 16 CASSLYPGATNEKLFF TGTGCCAGCAGTTTATATCCAGGCGCAACTAATGAAAAACTGTTTTTT
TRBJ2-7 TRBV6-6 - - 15 CASSYSDGSMDEQYF TGTGCCAGCAGTTACTCAGACGGGAGCATGGACGAGCAGTACTTC
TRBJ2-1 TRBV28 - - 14 CASEFGGEDNEQFF TGTGCCAGCGAATTCGGAGGGGAAGACAATGAGCAGTTCTTC